The 8 T cell receptor beta chains below were found in one sample sequenced in a study of CD8 T cells in ankylosing spondylitis (dated by TCRdb to the late 2010s). Summary of the overall study and its limitations: A TCR beta motif made up of eight or nine highly homologous amino acid variants appeared to be characteristic of blood from ankylosing spondylitis patients.

The library relied on 5' RACE. The sample was run on an Illumina HiSeq 2500. TCRdb reprocessing: public reads trimmed at Q25 with fastp, clones called with MiXCR, in-frame beta chains kept. Rows are unified per CDR3 protein, each entry keeping the most common DNA and genes. This sample has 250,000 to 350,000 distinct CDR3 sequences in its table, and approximately 8.2% of those were observed once. The biggest ten clones account for more than 14% of the sample. Their cognate antigens are unknown. The sequenced sample consisted of blood, either unsorted or a sorted T cell fraction (not recorded which). These receptors were collected from a male donor with ankylosing spondylitis.

This clonotype was seen at least ten times. The CDR3 loop reads CSGRDSLTGEQYF. DNA of the CDR3: TGCAGCGGTCGGGACTCACTAACGGGGGAGCAGTACTTC. The genes are TRBV29-1 and TRBJ2-7; the D gene is possibly TRBD2 (6 bases). This CDR3 has 13 residues. V was pared by 7 bases and J by 7 bases, with 20 bases between. The germline V gene encodes CDR1 SQVTM and CDR2 ANQGSEA.

The chain joins TRBV12-3 or TRBV12-4 to TRBJ2-3; 8 bases match TRBD1. The V segment lost 3 bases and the J segment 6 bases; nucleotides outside the gene matches: 5. The CDR3 runs to 14 residues. The CDR3 bases are TGTGCCAGCAGTTTTCCGGGACAGGAGGATACGCAGTATTTT. Its translation is CASSFPGQEDTQYF.

This clonotype was counted a few times. This chain joins TRBV6-1 and TRBJ2-1, with TRBD2 matching 10 bases. V gave up 6 bases and J gave up 4 bases; unmatched junction bases: 6. The CDR3 consists of 15 residues. Germline CDR1 MNHNS, CDR2 SASEGT. CDR3 nucleotide sequence: TGTGCCAGCAGGCGATCTAGCGGGAGTTACAATGAGCAGTTCTTC. Amino acids: CASRRSSGSYNEQFF.

V gene TRBV3-1 combines with J gene TRBJ1-5; weak D call: TRBD1 (6 bases). The germline CDR1 and CDR2 sequences are LGHDT and YNNKEL (reference sequence). The germline V and J ends were trimmed by 3 bases and 5 bases, with 14 bases remaining between them. The CDR3 contains 15 residues. CDR3 in amino acids: CASSQTEGGDQPQHF. DNA for the CDR3: TGTGCCAGCAGCCAGACGGAAGGGGGAGATCAGCCCCAGCATTTT. The entire variable domain, with the rest obtained from reference TRBV3-1 and TRBJ1-5, is as follows: DTAVSQTPKYLVTQMGNDKSIKCEQNLGHDTMYWYKQDSKKFLKIMFSYNNKELIINETVPNRFSPKSPDKAHLNLHINSLELGDSAVYFCASSQTEGGDQPQHFGDGTRLSIL.

Here the CDR3 DNA reads TGTGCCAGCAGCTTAACAACCCTTCGCGGGAGAGGCGGGAGGGCCACAGATACGCAGTATTTT. Translated: CASSLTTLRGRGGRATDTQYF. The chain uses TRBV7-3 and TRBJ2-3; 9 nucleotides match TRBD2. The CDR3 has 21 residues. CDR1 is SGHTA and CDR2 is FQGTGA in the germline V gene. With V trimmed by 0 bases and J by 2 bases, 18 bases remained unmatched.

This chain's CDR3 is CASSLLLGSREQYF. Here the CDR3 DNA reads TGTGCCAGCAGCTTATTACTGGGGTCCCGCGAGCAGTACTTC. The genes are TRBV7-8 and TRBJ2-7; no clear D. This CDR3 is built from 14 residues. Germline V gene data show CDR1 as SGHVS and CDR2 as FQNEAQ. Trimming shortened V by 2 bases and J by 6 bases, and 14 bases separated the two germline ends.

The CDR3 nucleotides read TGTGCCATCGGGGACAGGGCGGCTTCTGGAAACACCATATATTTT. It is translated as CAIGDRAASGNTIYF. The V call is TRBV10-3, the J call TRBJ1-3, with 9 bases aligning to TRBD1. Germline V lookup: CDR1 ENHRY, CDR2 SYGVKD. The CDR3 runs to 15 residues. J gave up 1 base and V 8 bases, and 6 bases lay outside the gene matches.

This clonotype was detected many times. The chain links TRBV12-3 or TRBV12-4 to TRBJ2-5; D could derive from TRBD1 or TRBD2 (5 bases each). The CDR3 is 14 residues long. Trimming stripped 3 bases from V and 0 bases from J, with 8 bases between. CDR3 sequence: CASSFGTNQETQYF. DNA for the CDR3: TGTGCCAGCAGTTTTGGGACGAACCAAGAGACCCAGTACTTC.